A single T cell receptor (beta chain) is shown here with its context. The sample is drawn from a study of shared clonotypes between healthy human individuals. Clones were sequenced by immunoSEQ multiplex PCR, and TCRdb holds only the in-frame ones, with some missing. The sample shows roughly 2.2 million clones, over 90% of them seen only once. V shed 5 bases, J shed 6 bases, and the junction held 6 bases outside the gene matches. CDR3 length: 14 residues. CDR1 MDHEN and CDR2 SYDVKM come from the germline V gene. This receptor was identified in a man aged 18 to 29 in good health. Some clones in this sample may be carry-over from other donors' samples. Sequencing was performed on naive CD4+ T cells from PBMCs. The subset denotes: CD45RA+ positively selected. The V and J genes are TRBV28 and TRBJ2-1; 8 positions match TRBD2. The CDR3 DNA reads as TGTGCCAGCAGTCCCGGGGGGGGGCTCAATGAGCAGTTCTTC. Its translation: CASSPGGGLNEQFF.